Listed here are 21 T cell receptor beta chains from one sample, sequenced in a study of T cells in Graves' hyperthyroidism and ophthalmopathy. RNA transcripts yielded amplified TCR beta CDR3 regions. Primed by the HTBI set, a first-round RT-PCR was run on the TCR CDR3. TCRdb reprocessed the multiplex PCR reads with MiXCR, giving one entry per CDR3 protein. In the table there are tens of thousands of distinct CDR3 sequences, 53% of which are singletons. Sequenced input: blood. The source is a woman in her sixties with Graves' ophthalmopathy.

The chain has TRBV7-2 and TRBJ2-6; maybe TRBD2 (6 bases). The CDR3 contains 22 residues. Germline-derived CDR1 and CDR2 are SGHTA and FQGNSA. V lost 2 bases, J lost 0 bases, and 26 bases lay in between. CDR3 coding DNA: TGTGCCAGCAGCTTATTAGTGCGGGGAGTCCCCGGGCTGTGCTCTGGGGCCAACGTCCTGACTTTC. It codes for CASSLLVRGVPGLCSGANVLTF.

This rearrangement joins TRBV19 to TRBJ1-6, with D unresolved. Germline CDR1 and CDR2: LNHDA and SQIVND (reference sequence). The length of the CDR3 is 13 residues. V was clipped by 4 bases and J by 8 bases, with 9 bases between them. The DNA of the CDR3 is TGTGCCAGTAGTAAGGGCGGCTATTCACCCCTCCACTTT. It is translated as CASSKGGYSPLHF.

This clonotype has a count of ten or more. The chain links TRBV7-3 to TRBJ2-6; weak D call: TRBD1 (5 bases). The germline V gene has CDR1 SGHTA and CDR2 FQGTGA. Trimming took off 5 bases at V and 0 bases at J, with 8 bases between the two ends. The CDR3 is 15 amino acids. The chain's CDR3 is CASSATVSGANVLTF. The CDR3 DNA sequence: TGTGCCAGCAGCGCGACAGTCTCTGGGGCCAACGTCCTGACTTTC.

As regards this clonotype: Sequence at one end of the junction differs from germline and may be a read error. The chain combines TRBV7-9 with TRBJ2-1, with 10 bases matching TRBD2. This CDR3 has 14 residues. CDR1 SEHNR and CDR2 FQNEAQ come from the germline V gene (reference sequence). CDR3 protein: CASSLAGVYNEQFF. The CDR3 region has the DNA TGTGCCAGCAGCCTAGCGGGAGTTTACAATGAGCAGTTCTTC.

As regards this clonotype: A much larger clone is a single base away; this may be a read error. This chain uses TRBV28 with TRBJ2-1; no clear D gene. The CDR3 runs 14 residues. Trimming cost V 6 bases and J 0 bases, with 9 bases left between them. Germline V gene lookup returns CDR1 MDHEN and CDR2 SYDVKM. CDR3 region: CASRSVNSYNEQFF. As DNA, the CDR3 is TGTGCCAGCAGGAGCGTTAACTCCTACAATGAGCAGTTCTTC.

V gene TRBV2 combines with J gene TRBJ2-1; TRBD2 is a possible D gene (7 bases). The CDR3 extends over 14 amino acids. Trimming shortened V by 2 bases and J by 8 bases, and 13 bases separated the two germline ends. From germline, CDR1 is SNHLY and CDR2 FYNNEI. The CDR3 sequence is CASSERGAVDEQFF. The DNA of the CDR3 is TGTGCCAGCAGTGAACGGGGGGCGGTGGATGAGCAGTTCTTC. The complete variable domain, with remaining parts taken from reference TRBV2 and TRBJ2-1, reads EPEVTQTPSHQVTQMGQEVILRCVPISNHLYFYWYRQILGQKVEFLVSFYNNEISEKSEIFDDQFSVERPDGSNFTLKIRSTKLEDSAMYFCASSERGAVDEQFFGPGTRLTVL.

By share, this clonotype ranks as medium-sized. This chain uses TRBV6-1 with TRBJ2-7; weak D call: TRBD1 (5 bases). Germline V gene lookup returns CDR1 MNHNS and CDR2 SASEGT. The CDR3 runs 15 residues. V dropped 3 bases and J dropped 3 bases, with 15 bases sitting between them. This chain's CDR3 is CASSDRLGHLYEQYF. As DNA, the CDR3 is TGTGCCAGCAGTGATCGCCTTGGACACCTCTACGAGCAGTACTTC.

Note on this clonotype: One end of the junction fails to match germline, which may point to a read error. This sequence joins TRBV6-5 and TRBJ1-1; D gene unclear. Germline V gives CDR1 MNHEY, CDR2 SVGAGI. This CDR3 has 14 amino acids. The CDR3 loop reads CASSSYSMYTEAFF. The CDR3 nucleotides are TGTGCCAGCAGTTCTTACAGCATGTACACTGAAGCCTTCTTT.

This clonotype was recorded at least ten times. The CDR3 reads CASSEPGPRATQTQYF. The DNA of the CDR3 is TGTGCCAGCAGCGAACCGGGACCCCGAGCTACGCAGACCCAGTACTTC. The V gene is TRBV5-8, the J gene TRBJ2-5; D possibly matches TRBD1 or TRBD2 (5 bases each). The CDR3 loop spans 16 amino acids. The germline V and J ends were trimmed by 4 bases and 6 bases, with 22 bases remaining between them. Germline-derived CDR1 and CDR2 are SGHTS and YDEGEE.

In this sample, this clonotype turned up once. This chain's CDR3 is CASSYDRANQPQHF. CDR3 nucleotide sequence: TGTGCCAGCAGTTACGACAGGGCTAATCAGCCCCAGCATTTT. The J gene is TRBJ1-5, the V gene TRBV6-1; 7 bases match TRBD1. Germline CDR1 is MNHNS and CDR2 is SASEGT. J gave up 4 bases and V 5 bases, and 5 bases lay outside the gene matches. The CDR3 has 14 amino acids.

The chain employs TRBV24-1 and TRBJ1-5, with D possibly TRBD1 on 5 matching bases. This CDR3 has 13 amino acids. Looked up from germline, CDR1 is KGHDR and CDR2 is SFDVKD. V lost 7 bases and J lost 2, with 8 bases in between. This CDR3 is CATSPGGNQPQHF. The CDR3 nucleotides read TGTGCCACCAGCCCGGGGGGCAATCAGCCCCAGCATTTT.

The rearrangement uses TRBV6-7 and TRBJ1-1, with D maybe TRBD1 (5 bases). TRBV6-7 is labeled an ORF, and its function is uncertain. The V and J ends lost 5 bases and 1 base respectively, with 17 bases between them. This CDR3 region has 16 residues. Here the CDR3 reads CASSLEQATSNTEAFF. In DNA form, the CDR3 reads TGTGCCAGCAGTCTCGAACAGGCTACCTCGAACACTGAAGCTTTCTTT.

This clonotype has ten or more counts. V and J are TRBV28 and TRBJ1-6; no clear D gene. The V end lost 2 bases, the J end lost 4 bases, and 9 bases lay between the germline ends. The CDR3 spans 15 residues. Germline values: CDR1 MDHEN, CDR2 SYDVKM. The CDR3 DNA follows: TGTGCCAGCAGTTTAATGCAGTCTTATAATTCACCCCTCCACTTT. Encoded protein: CASSLMQSYNSPLHF.

V usage is TRBV7-3 and J usage is TRBJ1-1; D might be TRBD1 (5 bases). Germline V CDR1 and CDR2: SGHTA, FQGTGA. V was shortened by 5 bases and J by 4 bases, with 23 bases between the two germline ends. The length of the CDR3 is 17 residues. The CDR3 here is CASSPYPAGRVATEAFF. In DNA, the CDR3 is TGTGCCAGCAGCCCCTACCCAGCGGGCAGGGTGGCCACTGAAGCTTTCTTT.

This clonotype was picked up one time. The chain recombines TRBV5-4 with TRBJ2-5; tentatively, D is TRBD1 (6 bases). Germline CDR1 reads SGHNT; CDR2 reads YYREEE (reference sequence). Trimming left V 4 bases short and J 7 bases short, with 20 bases between. The CDR3 spans 15 residues. CDR3 nucleotides: TGTGCCAGCAGCCAAGGGTCGTCAGGGGAAGGGACCCAGTACTTC. Translated, it gives CASSQGSSGEGTQYF.

This clonotype was found once. One junction end disagrees with the germline gene, perhaps due to a read error. This rearrangement joins TRBV7-9 to TRBJ2-7; possible D gene TRBD1, 5 bases. Germline CDR1 is SEHNR and CDR2 is FQNEAQ (reference sequence). The CDR3 is 14 residues long. In nucleotides, the CDR3 is TGTGCCAGCAGCTTAGGAGCAGGGAACTACGAGCGGTACTTC. Residues: CASSLGAGNYERYF.

The V and J genes are TRBV14 and TRBJ2-7; 10 bases agree with TRBD2. V dropped 2 bases and J dropped 9; count of bases not matched to a gene: 7. Germline V lookup: CDR1 SGHDN, CDR2 FVKESK. This CDR3 region has 14 residues. The CDR3 region has the DNA TGTGCCAGCAGCCAACTAGCGGGGGATCCCCGGCAGTACTTC. It yields the protein CASSQLAGDPRQYF. The full variable domain, completed using reference TRBV14 and TRBJ2-7, is EAGVTQFPSHSVIEKGQTVTLRCDPISGHDNLYWYRRVMGKEIKFLLHFVKESKQDESGMPNNRFLAERTGGTYSTLKVQPAELEDSGVYFCASSQLAGDPRQYFGPGTRLTVT.

This clonotype was detected once. Its ends do not fully match the called genes, so a read error is possible. This chain uses TRBV5-1 with TRBJ2-6; no firm D call. The germline CDR1 and CDR2 sequences are SGHRS and YFSETQ. CDR3 length equals 16 residues. CDR3 amino acids: CANSSDFGSGANVLTF. In DNA, the CDR3 is TGCGCCAACAGCTCTGATTTCGGGTCCGGGGCCAACGTCCTGACTTTC.

This chain joins TRBV20-1 and TRBJ2-2; D may match TRBD1 or TRBD2 (6 bases each). Germline values: CDR1 DFQATT, CDR2 SNEGSKA (reference sequence). The V and J ends lost 6 bases and 9 bases respectively, with 20 bases between them. The CDR3 runs to 14 residues. CDR3 loop: CSARQGQRVRELFF. CDR3 coding DNA: TGCAGTGCCCGCCAGGGGCAGCGGGTCCGGGAGCTGTTTTTT.

This clonotype was picked up many times. This sequence joins TRBV7-9 and TRBJ1-1, with D perhaps TRBD1 (5 bases). The CDR3 spans 13 residues. Trimming removed 1 base at V and 4 bases at J, with 7 bases between. Per the germline V gene, CDR1 is SEHNR and CDR2 is FQNEAQ (reference sequence). The CDR3 DNA reads TGTGCCAGCAGCTTAGAGACAGCCACTGAAGCTTTCTTT. This sequence encodes CASSLETATEAFF.

This clonotype was detected only a few times. At one end, the junction sequence differs from germline, possibly due to a read error. The chain combines TRBV7-2 with TRBJ2-4; 8 bases are a match to TRBD1. The germline V gene has CDR1 SGHTA and CDR2 FQGNSA. This CDR3 is built from 15 residues. In nucleotides, the CDR3 is TGTGCCGGCAGCTTGCTACAGGGGGTCGGGAACATTCAGTACTTC. Translation: CAGSLLQGVGNIQYF.